These 32 T cell receptor beta chains originate from one sample sequenced in a study of cytotoxic CD8 clonotypes in ibrutinib-treated CLL. Profiling relied on immunoSEQ multiplex PCR, and the TCRdb table lists in-frame clones only, not all of them. The repertoire holds fewer than 400,000 clones, roughly two thirds seen once, with about 6.7% in the top ten. The specimen comprised PBMCs, sampled after 36 months of ibrutinib treatment. These receptors were taken from a human donor with chronic lymphocytic leukemia.

A few counts support this clone. The chain joins TRBV28 to TRBJ2-4; TRBD1 aligns across 9 bases. The CDR3 sequence is 15 residues long. V gave up 4 bases and J gave up 6 bases; unmatched junction bases: 7. CDR1 and CDR2 (germline): MDHEN, SYDVKM. This CDR3 reads CASSSTLTGGNIQYF. CDR3 sequence (DNA): TGTGCCAGCAGTTCTACGTTGACAGGGGGAAACATTCAGTACTTC.

This clone occurred once. The chain employs TRBV19 and TRBJ2-3; 7 bases fit TRBD2. V lost 3 bases, J lost 2 bases, and 8 bases stayed unmatched. The CDR3 is 16 amino acids. From germline, CDR1 is LNHDA and CDR2 SQIVND (reference sequence). CDR3 in DNA: TGTGCCAGTAGTATCTCGGGGCTAGCGGACACAGATACGCAGTATTTT. This codes for CASSISGLADTDTQYF.

The rearrangement joins TRBV6-5 to TRBJ2-1, with TRBD2 identical over 8 bases. CDR1 and CDR2 (germline): MNHEY, SVGAGI. This CDR3 is built from 16 residues. J lost 4 bases, V lost 0 bases, and 5 bases had no gene match. CDR3 DNA: TGTGCCAGCAGTTACTCAGTAGCGGGAATATACAATGAGCAGTTCTTC. It encodes CASSYSVAGIYNEQFF.

This clone was counted between two and nine times. The chain recombines TRBV7-9 with TRBJ2-7; no firm D call. CDR1 SEHNR and CDR2 FQNEAQ come from the germline V gene (reference sequence). This CDR3 spans 12 amino acids. The V gene lost 3 bases and the J gene lost 6 bases, with 9 bases spanning the gap. CDR3 DNA sequence: TGTGCCAGCAGCTTGGGTCTGAGCGAGCAGTACTTC. Protein: CASSLGLSEQYF.

The CDR3, as DNA: TGTGCCAGCGGCATGGGAGGGGCCTCCTACGAGCAGTACTTC. Its translation is CASGMGGASYEQYF. The gene calls are TRBV27 and TRBJ2-7; 7 bases are shared with TRBD2. This CDR3 is 14 amino acids long. Germline CDR1 and CDR2: MNHEY and SMNVEV (reference sequence). Trimming took 8 bases from V and 0 from J; bases not matched to a gene: 7.

This sequence joins TRBV18 and TRBJ1-2; D possibly corresponds to TRBD1 (6 bases). Germline V gives CDR1 KGHSH, CDR2 LQKENI. The CDR3 spans 15 residues. The V end was cut by 3 bases, the J end by 4 bases, with 15 bases between. CDR3 protein: CASSPQQGIIYGYTF. In DNA, the CDR3 is TGTGCCAGCTCACCCCAGCAGGGGATTATCTATGGCTACACCTTC.

The V gene is TRBV4-3, the J gene TRBJ2-5; a weak D match, TRBD1 (5 bases). Germline values: CDR1 LGHNA, CDR2 YSLEER. The V end lost 5 bases, the J end lost 0 bases, and 13 bases lay between the germline ends. The CDR3 has 15 residues. The CDR3: CASSLGVGDQETQYF. The CDR3 region has the DNA TGCGCCAGCAGCTTAGGGGTGGGCGACCAAGAGACCCAGTACTTC.

The chain is built from TRBV21-1 and TRBJ2-7; TRBD1 is taken as the D call from the table, unchecked against the DNA. TRBV21-1 is recorded as a pseudogene. The CDR3 consists of 17 residues. The CDR3 here is CASSKGAGGQGGNEQYF. As DNA, the CDR3 is TGTGCCAGCAGCAAAGGGGCCGGAGGACAGGGTGGCAACGAGCAGTACTTC.

A few counts support this clone. The chain carries TRBV10-3 and TRBJ2-3; D is undetermined. Per the germline V gene, CDR1 is ENHRY and CDR2 is SYGVKD. Trimming took off 5 bases at V and 2 bases at J, with 5 bases between the two ends. The length of the CDR3 is 12 residues. The CDR3 bases are TGTGCCATCAGTCTCGACACAGATACGCAGTATTTT. Amino acid sequence: CAISLDTDTQYF.

The rearrangement joins TRBV4-1 to TRBJ2-7, with a weak D call TRBD1 (6 bases). CDR1 and CDR2 from the germline V gene are MGHRA and YSYEKL. The V end was cut by 2 bases, the J end by 2 bases, with 13 bases between. The CDR3 has 15 residues. Here the CDR3 DNA reads TGCGCCAGCAGCCAACAGGGGACCCTCCCCTACGAGCAGTACTTC. It codes for CASSQQGTLPYEQYF.

In this sample, this clone turned up once. Written as DNA, the CDR3 is TGTGCCAGCAGAAGGACAGGGGGAATCGTTGGGTGGAATCAGCCCCAGCATTTT. It codes for CASRRTGGIVGWNQPQHF. This chain uses TRBV27 with TRBJ1-5, with 10 bases fitting TRBD1. The germline CDR1 and CDR2 sequences are MNHEY and SMNVEV (reference sequence). V lost 6 bases and J lost 4; bases outside the gene matches: 15. This CDR3 spans 18 amino acids.

This clone appeared a few times. V and J are TRBV10-3 and TRBJ2-2; D ambiguous. CDR1 and CDR2 (germline): ENHRY, SYGVKD. The V end was cut by 2 bases, the J end by 1 base, with 5 bases between. The CDR3 is made up of 14 amino acids. The DNA of the CDR3 is TGTGCCATCAGTGAGATAGAGAACACCGGGGAGCTGTTTTTT. Translation gives CAISEIENTGELFF.

The genes are TRBV15 and TRBJ1-4, with D tentatively TRBD1 (5 bases). The CDR3 is 13 residues long. Trimming removed 1 base from V and 8 bases from J, with 8 bases in between. The germline V gene has CDR1 LNHNV and CDR2 YYDKDF (reference sequence). Written as DNA, the CDR3 is TGTGCCACCAGCAGAGGCAGGGAAGAAAAACTGTTTTTT. Its translation is CATSRGREEKLFF.

The CDR3 coding sequence is TGTGCCACCAGCAGAGATAGGTGGGGACAGCCATGGAAGTACTTC. It translates to CATSRDRWGQPWKYF. This sequence joins TRBV15 and TRBJ2-4; TRBD1 matches at 7 bases. CDR1 and CDR2 from the germline V gene are LNHNV and YYDKDF (reference sequence). Trimming at V came to 0 bases and at J to 14 bases, leaving 13 bases not matched to a gene. The CDR3 loop spans 15 amino acids.

The chain carries TRBV29-1 and TRBJ2-5; the D gene is possibly TRBD2 (6 bases). There are 12 residues in the CDR3. CDR1 is SQVTM, CDR2 ANQGSEA, per germline. The CDR3 DNA follows: TGCACCGCCGGGGGAGCCCAAGAGACCCAGTACTTC. Its translation is CTAGGAQETQYF.

This chain uses TRBV11-1 with TRBJ2-5, with D tentatively TRBD1 or TRBD2 (5 bases each). CDR1 is SGHAT, CDR2 FQDESV, per germline (reference sequence). CDR3 size: 13 residues. V was clipped by 5 bases and J by 11 bases, with 18 bases between them. CDR3 bases: TGTGCCAGCAGCGTGGACAAGCCCGGGGAGCAGTACTTC. It encodes CASSVDKPGEQYF.

The gene calls are TRBV9 and TRBJ2-5; 12 bases are shared with TRBD2. The CDR3 totals 18 residues. CDR1 and CDR2 (germline): SGDLS, YYNGEE. V lost 0 bases, J lost 5 bases, and 11 bases stayed unmatched. The DNA for the CDR3 is TGTGCCAGCAGCGTAGTAGGCAGCCGACTAGCGGGAGAGGAGACCCAGTACTTC. This translates into CASSVVGSRLAGEETQYF.

The chain links TRBV15 to TRBJ1-1; 7 nucleotides line up with TRBD1. The CDR3 sequence is 15 residues long. Germline assignment: CDR1 LNHNV and CDR2 YYDKDF (reference sequence). V shed 5 bases and J 6 bases; nucleotides not matched to a gene: 12. The CDR3 here is CATSGIKTGRPEAFF. The DNA of the CDR3 is TGTGCCACCAGCGGCATTAAGACAGGGAGGCCTGAAGCTTTCTTT. Together with reference TRBV15 and TRBJ1-1, the CDR3 gives the full variable domain: DAMVIQNPRYQVTQFGKPVTLSCSQTLNHNVMYWYQQKSSQAPKLLFHYYDKDFNNEADTPDNFQSRRPNTSFCFLDIRSPGLGDTAMYLCATSGIKTGRPEAFFGQGTRLTVV.

This sequence joins TRBV6-5 and TRBJ1-2; D may be TRBD1 (6 bases). This CDR3 is 15 amino acids long. CDR1 and CDR2 (germline): MNHEY, SVGAGI. V lost 2 bases, J lost 4 bases, and 14 bases lay in between. The CDR3 sequence: CASSYPGAPFYGYTF. CDR3 nucleotides: TGTGCCAGCAGTTACCCGGGGGCCCCATTCTATGGCTACACCTTC.

This clone was found once. The V and J genes are TRBV28 and TRBJ1-1; no clear D gene. The CDR3 covers 12 residues. V gave up 3 bases and J gave up 8 bases, with 10 bases separating them. Germline V gene data show CDR1 as MDHEN and CDR2 as SYDVKM. The CDR3: CASSLRFAEAFF. The CDR3 coding sequence is TGTGCCAGCAGTTTGAGGTTCGCGGAAGCTTTCTTT.

This chain uses TRBV5-1 with TRBJ1-2; no reliable D call. The CDR3 runs 15 residues. From germline, CDR1 is SGHRS and CDR2 YFSETQ. V lost 0 bases to trimming and J lost 7 bases, with 16 bases between them. The CDR3 spells CASSLGAVGLFGYTF. In DNA form, the CDR3 reads TGCGCCAGCAGCTTGGGGGCAGTTGGCTTATTTGGCTACACCTTC.

There are a few counts of this clone. The chain joins TRBV2 to TRBJ2-1; TRBD1 matches at 7 bases. This CDR3 has 15 amino acids. Trimming cost V 9 bases and J 1 base; bases outside gene matches: 9. Looked up from germline, CDR1 is SNHLY and CDR2 is FYNNEI. CDR3 nucleotides: TGTGCCAGTAGGACAGGACCGACTTCCTACAATGAGCAGTTCTTC. Encoded protein: CASRTGPTSYNEQFF.

V and J are TRBV28 and TRBJ2-1, with D possibly matching TRBD2 (6 bases). V lost 3 bases and J lost 6, with 18 bases in between. CDR3 length: 16 residues. Germline loops: CDR1 MDHEN, CDR2 SYDVKM. CDR3: CASSFMWGPSANEQFF. CDR3 DNA sequence: TGTGCCAGCAGTTTTATGTGGGGACCTAGCGCCAATGAGCAGTTCTTC.

This clone was detected only once. The chain is built from TRBV9 and TRBJ2-1; TRBD2 matches at 9 bases. Germline loops: CDR1 SGDLS, CDR2 YYNGEE. The CDR3 extends over 14 amino acids. The junction had 3 bases not matched to a gene; V was cut back by 2 bases and J by 6 bases. CDR3 loop: CASSVSGSGNEQFF. CDR3 nucleotide sequence: TGTGCCAGCAGCGTTAGCGGGAGTGGCAATGAGCAGTTCTTC.

The gene calls are TRBV6-5 and TRBJ1-5; 7 nucleotides line up with TRBD1. The J segment lost 6 bases and the V segment lost 0 bases, leaving 5 bases of the junction unmatched. CDR1 is MNHEY and CDR2 is SVGAGI in the germline V gene. The CDR3 runs to 15 residues. In DNA form, the CDR3 reads TGTGCCAGCAGTTACTCTTTCCCAGGGGGTCAGCCCCAGCATTTT. This encodes CASSYSFPGGQPQHF.

The genes are TRBV10-3 and TRBJ2-1, with 9 bases aligning to TRBD2. Germline CDR1 and CDR2: ENHRY and SYGVKD. The CDR3 has 15 residues. With 3 bases clipped from V and 9 bases from J, the junction kept 9 bases outside the gene matches. As DNA, the CDR3 is TGTGCCATCAGTGATCCGCTAGCGGGGCGGGGTGAGCAGTTCTTC. Encoded protein: CAISDPLAGRGEQFF.

This clone has only one observation. DNA of the CDR3: TGTGCCAGCAGCCCGGGTCCTAATTCACCCCTCCACTTT. This codes for CASSPGPNSPLHF. The V call is TRBV7-9, the J call TRBJ1-6; no reliable D call. Per germline, CDR1 SEHNR and CDR2 FQNEAQ (reference sequence). The CDR3 extends over 13 amino acids. Trimming removed 5 bases at V and 6 bases at J, with 8 bases between. Full variable domain (remainder filled in from reference TRBV7-9 and TRBJ1-6): DTGVSQNPRHKITKRGQNVTFRCDPISEHNRLYWYRQTLGQGPEFLTYFQNEAQLEKSRLLSDRFSAERPKGSFSTLEIQRTEQGDSAMYLCASSPGPNSPLHFGNGTRLTVT.

This chain connects TRBV5-6 to TRBJ1-1; maybe TRBD1 (5 bases). Per germline, CDR1 SGHDT and CDR2 YYEEEE. V shed 1 base and J shed 1 base, with 17 bases lying between them. CDR3 length equals 17 residues. The CDR3 nucleotides are TGTGCCAGCAGCTTGAGAATCGCCAGGGATCCGAACACTGAAGCTTTCTTT. Residues: CASSLRIARDPNTEAFF. The entire variable domain, with the rest obtained from reference TRBV5-6 and TRBJ1-1, is as follows: DAGVTQSPTHLIKTRGQQVTLRCSPKSGHDTVSWYQQALGQGPQFIFQYYEEEERQRGNFPDRFSGHQFPNYSSELNVNALLLGDSALYLCASSLRIARDPNTEAFFGQGTRLTVV.

This clone has just a few counts. V is TRBV5-1 and J is TRBJ1-2; no clear D. CDR3 size: 14 residues. Germline assignment: CDR1 SGHRS and CDR2 YFSETQ. The germline V and J ends were trimmed by 2 bases and 4 bases, with 12 bases remaining between them. The CDR3 nucleotides read TGCGCCAGCAGCTTAGGTTGGGGAACCTATGGCTACACCTTC. Its protein product is CASSLGWGTYGYTF.

V and J are TRBV10-2 and TRBJ2-1; TRBD1 agrees at 9 bases. The V gene end was trimmed by 6 bases and the J gene end by 5 bases; junction bases not matched to a gene: 2. This CDR3 has 13 residues. The germline V gene has CDR1 WSHSY and CDR2 SAAADI. CDR3 region: CASRGTGNNEQFF. The CDR3 DNA reads as TGCGCCAGCAGAGGGACAGGGAACAATGAGCAGTTCTTC.

This clone was counted between two and nine times. The CDR3 protein is CASSSLAGGPDTQYF. The CDR3 DNA reads as TGTGCCAGCAGCTCCCTCGCGGGAGGGCCAGATACGCAGTATTTT. V gene TRBV7-9 combines with J gene TRBJ2-3, with 9 bases identical to TRBD2. Per the germline V gene, CDR1 is SEHNR and CDR2 is FQNEAQ (reference sequence). Trimming took 4 bases from V and 4 from J; bases not matched to a gene: 6. The CDR3 contains 15 residues. The complete variable domain, with remaining parts taken from reference TRBV7-9 and TRBJ2-3, reads DTGVSQNPRHKITKRGQNVTFRCDPISEHNRLYWYRQTLGQGPEFLTYFQNEAQLEKSRLLSDRFSAERPKGSFSTLEIQRTEQGDSAMYLCASSSLAGGPDTQYFGPGTRLTVL.

The chain links TRBV19 to TRBJ1-5; a possible D gene is TRBD1 (5 bases). CDR1 is LNHDA and CDR2 is SQIVND in the germline V gene (reference sequence). This CDR3 has 19 amino acids. Trimming removed 1 base at V and 0 bases at J, with 19 bases between. CDR3 sequence reads: CASSIATLRGTYSNQPQHF. The CDR3 coding sequence is TGTGCCAGTAGTATAGCCACACTCCGGGGGACTTATAGCAATCAGCCCCAGCATTTT.